The rows below give T cell receptor beta chains drawn from one sample of a study of blood T cell repertoires in COVID-19. The method was immunoSEQ multiplex PCR; TCRdb's version includes in-frame clones alone and lacks a portion of them. The sample has some 460,000 clones; around nine tenths are singletons. Sequenced input: peripheral blood. The receptor source for this set is a woman aged 25-40 years with acute or convalescent COVID-19. Each CDR3 is given with its conserved first and last residue. The D gene is left open where the match is weak. Not every row has a clone size; where given, it reads once, few, many or a size class.

CDR3 DNA	CDR3 protein	J gene	D gene	V gene	clone size
TGTGCCAGCAGCTTAGAGGGACTAGCGGAAAACACAGATACGCAGTATTTT	CASSLEGLAENTDTQYF	TRBJ2-3	TRBD2	TRBV13	-
TGTGCCAGCAGCCAAGTAGCGGGGGGGACCACAGATACGCAGTATTTT	CASSQVAGGTTDTQYF	TRBJ2-3	TRBD2	TRBV11-1	-
TGCGCCAGCAGCTTGGAGGGGGCAGGCTATGGCTACACCTTC	CASSLEGAGYGYTF	TRBJ1-2	TRBD1	TRBV5-1	-
TGTGCCAGCAGTGAATCCGAACAACAGGGTTGGAATCAGCCCCAGCATTTT	CASSESEQQGWNQPQHF	TRBJ1-5	-	TRBV6-1	-
TGTGCCAGCAGCTTAGATCTATTAGGGGAGCTGTTTTTT	CASSLDLLGELFF	TRBJ2-2	-	TRBV11-3	once
TGTGCCAGCAGCCTACAGGGTATCTATGGCTACACCTTC	CASSLQGIYGYTF	TRBJ1-2	-	TRBV7-8	-
TGTGCCAGCAGCCTTTGGGACAGCAACTCCTACAATGAGCAGTTCTTC	CASSLWDSNSYNEQFF	TRBJ2-1	TRBD1	TRBV11-1	-
TGTGCCAGCAGCGGTCATGGTAGCGGGCATCAAGAGACCCAGTACTTC	CASSGHGSGHQETQYF	TRBJ2-5	TRBD2	TRBV9	-
TGTGCCAGCAGCTCGCAGGGGGCGACCAAAAACATTCAGTACTTC	CASSSQGATKNIQYF	TRBJ2-4	TRBD1	TRBV28	-
TGTGCCAGCAGCCCCGTCGGGGGGGCCAGGACAGATACGCAGTATTTT	CASSPVGGARTDTQYF	TRBJ2-3	TRBD2	TRBV11-2	-
TGTGCCAGCAGTGTGAACGGGGGGGTGAGGGAGACCCAGTACTTC	CASSVNGGVRETQYF	TRBJ2-5	TRBD2	TRBV2	-
TGTGCCAGCAGTTACGACAGGGCGAATCAGCCCCAGCATTTT	CASSYDRANQPQHF	TRBJ1-5	TRBD1	TRBV6-2/TRBV6-3	once
TGTGCCAGCAGTCATCCTAGCGGGGGGGTGGATACGCAGTATTTT	CASSHPSGGVDTQYF	TRBJ2-3	TRBD2	TRBV6-6	-
TGTGCCAGCAGCCTGTCTGGACTAGCGTACAATGAGCAGTTCTTC	CASSLSGLAYNEQFF	TRBJ2-1	TRBD2	TRBV11-2	-
TGTGCCAGCAGCTTAGCTCGGGGGACAGTTCAGCCACAAGGAAAACTGTTTTTT	CASSLARGTVQPQGKLFF	TRBJ1-4	TRBD1	TRBV7-6	-
TGTGCCAGCGAGAGGGACACCCAAGAGACCCAGTACTTC	CASERDTQETQYF	TRBJ2-5	-	TRBV2	-
TGCGCCAGCAGCCTCCGGGTATCCGGGACAGATACGCAGTATTTT	CASSLRVSGTDTQYF	TRBJ2-3	-	TRBV5-1	-
TGTGCCAGCAGCCAAGAGCCGACAGGGGTTGGGTACGAGCAGTACTTC	CASSQEPTGVGYEQYF	TRBJ2-7	TRBD1	TRBV4-2	-
TGTGCCAGCAGCAGAGAGAATTCACCCCTCCACTTT	CASSRENSPLHF	TRBJ1-6	-	TRBV5-6	-
TGTGCCAGCAGCCCGAGGACAGTCACGAACACTGAAGCTTTCTTT	CASSPRTVTNTEAFF	TRBJ1-1	-	TRBV9	-
TGTGCCAACCAAGCAGGCCACACGGGCTACACCTTC	CANQAGHTGYTF	TRBJ1-2	-	TRBV10-3	once
TGTGCCAGCAGCCGCGACAGAACAGATACGCAGTATTTT	CASSRDRTDTQYF	TRBJ2-3	-	TRBV2	-
TGTGCCAGCAGGCCACGGGGGGGCGGGCATGAGCAGTTCTTC	CASRPRGGGHEQFF	TRBJ2-1	TRBD2	TRBV6-6	-
TGTGCCAGCAGCTTAGACAGGTTCCGAGAGACCCAGTACTTC	CASSLDRFRETQYF	TRBJ2-5	-	TRBV7-9	few
TGTGCCACCGGGACACCCAACTATGGCTACACCTTC	CATGTPNYGYTF	TRBJ1-2	-	TRBV6-5	-
TGTGCCAGCAGCTACGGACAGCACTCTGGAAACACCATATATTTT	CASSYGQHSGNTIYF	TRBJ1-3	-	TRBV7-2	-
TGTGCCAGTAGACTAGCAAGTGGCAATGAGCAGTTCTTC	CASRLASGNEQFF	TRBJ2-1	TRBD2	TRBV6-5	-
TGTGCCAGCAGTGATATTGGGCCAGAAAACACCGGGGAGCTGTTTTTT	CASSDIGPENTGELFF	TRBJ2-2	-	TRBV2	-
TGTGCCAGCTCACCGGGGGGTAGCTCCAATGAGCAGTTCTTC	CASSPGGSSNEQFF	TRBJ2-1	-	TRBV18	-
TGTGCCAGCAGTTTAAACATCCTCTCTGGAAACACCATATATTTT	CASSLNILSGNTIYF	TRBJ1-3	-	TRBV27	once
TGCGCCAGCACCACCTCGTTGGGAGGGACAGGCAGAGATACGCAGTATTTT	CASTTSLGGTGRDTQYF	TRBJ2-3	-	TRBV10-2	-
TGTGCCAGCAGCCCTCTTTCAGACAGGGGGAGGGGCGAGCAGTACTTC	CASSPLSDRGRGEQYF	TRBJ2-7	TRBD1	TRBV27	-
TGTGCCAGCAGTGAACCTAGCGGGGCCACCTACGAGCAGTACTTC	CASSEPSGATYEQYF	TRBJ2-7	TRBD2	TRBV2	few
TGTGCCAGTAGTGTTACAGGGGGCGCGATGAACACCATATATTTT	CASSVTGGAMNTIYF	TRBJ1-3	TRBD1	TRBV19	-
TGCGCCAGCAGCTTCGACCGGGGGTTCGGGGAGCTGTTTTTT	CASSFDRGFGELFF	TRBJ2-2	-	TRBV5-1	-
TGTGCCAGCAACCTAGCGGGGGGATTGGATACGCAGTATTTT	CASNLAGGLDTQYF	TRBJ2-3	TRBD2	TRBV9	-
TGCGCCAGCAGCTTGGCCAACGAGGGAGATACGCAGTATTTT	CASSLANEGDTQYF	TRBJ2-3	-	TRBV5-1	-
TGTGCCAGCAGGGAGGACTCCGGCTACACCTTC	CASREDSGYTF	TRBJ1-2	-	TRBV6-5	few
TGTGCCAGCAGCAAAGGGACAGCAACAGGCACAGATACGCAGTATTTT	CASSKGTATGTDTQYF	TRBJ2-3	-	TRBV21-1	-
TGCAGTGCTAGTCCCGAAGAGACCCAGTACTTC	CSASPEETQYF	TRBJ2-5	-	TRBV20-1	-
TGTGCCAGCAGTGACTCATCTCAGGGGGCGGACGAGCAGTACTTC	CASSDSSQGADEQYF	TRBJ2-7	TRBD1	TRBV6-4	-
TGTGCCAGCAGCGTAGGAGGGGGCGGCACTGAAGCTTTCTTT	CASSVGGGGTEAFF	TRBJ1-1	TRBD1	TRBV9	once
TGTGCCAGCAGTGAAAGCGGGGACAGGGGTCCCTACGAGCAGTACTTC	CASSESGDRGPYEQYF	TRBJ2-7	TRBD1	TRBV6-1	-
TGTGCCAGCAGTGATTCCGGGGGTCCGTACGAGCAGTACTTC	CASSDSGGPYEQYF	TRBJ2-7	-	TRBV25-1	-
TGTGCCAGTAGTACGGACAGGGCCAGAGATACGCAGTATTTT	CASSTDRARDTQYF	TRBJ2-3	TRBD1	TRBV19	-